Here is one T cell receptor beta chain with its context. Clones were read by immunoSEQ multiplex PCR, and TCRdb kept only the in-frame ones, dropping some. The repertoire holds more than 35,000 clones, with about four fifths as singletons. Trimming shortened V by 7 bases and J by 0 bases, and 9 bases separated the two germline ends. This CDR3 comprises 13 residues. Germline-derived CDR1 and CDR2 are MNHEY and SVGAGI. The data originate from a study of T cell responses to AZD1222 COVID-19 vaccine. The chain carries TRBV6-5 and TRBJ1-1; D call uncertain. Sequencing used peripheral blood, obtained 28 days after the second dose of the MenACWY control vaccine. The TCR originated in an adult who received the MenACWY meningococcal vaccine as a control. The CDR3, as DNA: TGTGCCAGCACCGGAGGTCTGAACACTGAAGCTTTCTTT. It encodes CASTGGLNTEAFF.